This T cell receptor beta chain stems from a study of CD8 T cell repertoires and HIV-1 epitope variants. Study overall: Separate wells received one of Twenty-five Gag or Nef variant peptides. Epitopes were three Gag families plus Nef HW9 and YT9. T cells were cultured for 10 days with cytokines added on days 3 and 7. The baseline condition was 1M T cells left uncultured.

About this clone itself: The antigen is undetermined.

Here immunoSEQ multiplex PCR was the method, and the copy in TCRdb shows in-frame clones only, minus some. Of about 4,800 clones in the sample, 66% are singletons; the top ten hold approximately 42%. Looked up from germline, CDR1 is MDHEN and CDR2 is SYDVKM. With 5 bases removed from V and 6 bases from J, the gap between germline ends came to 11 bases. The CDR3 length is 12 residues. The sequence was obtained from a male donor with HIV. The V call is TRBV28, the J call TRBJ2-7; D is uncertain. Source material: cultured CD8+ T cells derived from PBMCs. The CDR3 spells CASSALLGEQYF. The CDR3, as DNA: TGTGCCAGCAGTGCACTTCTTGGCGAGCAGTACTTC.